The 26 T cell receptor beta chains reported below all come from one sample, sequenced in a study of PD-L1 blockade in urothelial cancer. The data were produced by immunoSEQ multiplex PCR, yet TCRdb's version contains in-frame clones alone and is incomplete. The sample carries 20,000 to 30,000 clones, approximately 88% recorded once. Sequences were derived from PBMCs, sampled around atezolizumab (anti-PD-L1) treatment. These TCRs come from a man aged 65 to 85 with urothelial cancer.

The gene calls are TRBV27 and TRBJ2-5; 8 bases match TRBD2. The CDR3 consists of 17 residues. J gave up 0 bases and V 5 bases, and 11 bases lay outside the gene matches. The germline gives CDR1 MNHEY, CDR2 SMNVEV (reference sequence). The CDR3 nucleotides are TGTGCCAGCAGTCCTCAGAGGGCTAGCGGGTACCAAGAGACCCAGTACTTC. This sequence encodes CASSPQRASGYQETQYF.

The J gene is TRBJ2-5, the V gene TRBV18; no firm D call. The V end was cut by 2 bases, the J end by 5 bases, with 12 bases between. The germline CDR1 and CDR2 sequences are KGHSH and LQKENI. The CDR3 is made up of 14 amino acids. This CDR3 reads CASSPTTPRETQYF. CDR3 nucleotide sequence: TGTGCCAGCTCACCAACGACCCCGAGGGAGACCCAGTACTTC.

The rearrangement uses TRBV5-1 and TRBJ1-1; maybe TRBD1 (5 bases). With 0 bases removed from V and 0 bases from J, the gap between germline ends came to 6 bases. CDR1 SGHRS and CDR2 YFSETQ come from the germline V gene. The CDR3 totals 14 residues. In nucleotides, the CDR3 is TGCGCCAGCAGCTTGGCAGGGATGAACACTGAAGCTTTCTTT. This encodes CASSLAGMNTEAFF.

V gene TRBV27 combines with J gene TRBJ2-5, with 8 bases lining up with TRBD1. CDR3 length: 14 residues. Germline lookup yields CDR1 MNHEY and CDR2 SMNVEV (reference sequence). Trimming removed 2 bases from V and 4 bases from J; junction bases left unmatched: 3. DNA for the CDR3: TGTGCCAGCAGTTTAAATACAGGGGGAGAGACCCAGTACTTC. Translating gives CASSLNTGGETQYF.

This chain joins TRBV5-1 and TRBJ2-1, with 15 bases aligning to TRBD2. V lost 4 bases and J lost 9; bases outside the gene matches: 5. The CDR3 loop spans 15 amino acids. The germline gives CDR1 SGHRS, CDR2 YFSETQ. The CDR3 loop is CASSLGLAGGVEQFF. Written as DNA, the CDR3 is TGCGCCAGCAGCCTCGGACTAGCGGGAGGGGTTGAGCAGTTCTTC.

The chain employs TRBV5-1 and TRBJ2-2; D uncertain. V was pared by 0 bases and J by 2 bases, with 11 bases between. In germline, CDR1 is SGHRS, CDR2 YFSETQ. CDR3 size: 16 residues. CDR3 protein: CASSLDSPSNTGELFF. As DNA, the CDR3 is TGCGCCAGCAGCTTGGATTCTCCCTCCAACACCGGGGAGCTGTTTTTT.

J is TRBJ2-2 and V is TRBV12-5; 7 nucleotides match TRBD2. The CDR3 has 17 residues. Germline V gene data show CDR1 as LGHNT and CDR2 as FRNRAP. The trim removed 0 bases at V and 0 bases at J, leaving 4 bases unmatched. The CDR3 reads CASGLVLASANTGELFF. CDR3 nucleotides: TGTGCTAGTGGTTTGGTACTAGCGAGCGCGAACACCGGGGAGCTGTTTTTT. Complete variable domain (other parts from reference TRBV12-5 and TRBJ2-2): DARVTQTPRHKVTEMGQEVTMRCQPILGHNTVFWYRQTMMQGLELLAYFRNRAPLDDSGMPKDRFSAEMPDATLATLKIQPSEPRDSAVYFCASGLVLASANTGELFFGEGSRLTVL.

This chain connects TRBV7-3 to TRBJ2-7; 13 bases line up with TRBD2. V shed 4 bases and J 7 bases; nucleotides not matched to a gene: 7. Germline values: CDR1 SGHTA, CDR2 FQGTGA. CDR3 length: 15 residues. The CDR3 reads CASSSGLAGLGEQYF. The CDR3 DNA reads as TGTGCCAGCAGCTCGGGACTAGCGGGGCTTGGGGAGCAGTACTTC.

The J gene is TRBJ2-7, the V gene TRBV29-1; TRBD2 is a possible D gene (5 bases). There are 14 residues in the CDR3. In germline, CDR1 is SQVTM, CDR2 ANQGSEA. V was shortened by 5 bases and J by 4 bases, with 18 bases between the two germline ends. CDR3: CSVKSGSRAYEQYF. In nucleotides, the CDR3 is TGCAGCGTTAAGTCGGGGAGTAGAGCGTACGAGCAGTACTTC.

CDR3 in amino acids: CASSPTPDRNTEAFF. The CDR3 nucleotides read TGTGCCAGCAGTCCCACCCCGGACAGGAACACTGAAGCTTTCTTT. The rearrangement joins TRBV5-4 to TRBJ1-1; a weak D match, TRBD1 (6 bases). Deletions cut 5 bases from V and 1 base from J, with 15 bases between. This CDR3 is 15 amino acids long. Germline CDR1 SGHNT, CDR2 YYREEE (reference sequence).

This chain connects TRBV2 to TRBJ2-7, with D possibly being TRBD1 (6 bases). V shed 6 bases and J shed 7 bases, with 16 bases lying between them. Germline V gene sequence: CDR1 SNHLY, CDR2 FYNNEI. The CDR3 runs 13 residues. DNA for the CDR3: TGTGCCAGCAGAGTTACAGGGTTGGGGGAGCAGTACTTC. It is translated as CASRVTGLGEQYF.

This sequence joins TRBV2 and TRBJ1-5, with TRBD1 identical over 9 bases. The CDR3 consists of 14 residues. The trim removed 6 bases at V and 8 bases at J, leaving 8 bases unmatched. Per germline, CDR1 SNHLY and CDR2 FYNNEI. The CDR3 DNA sequence: TGTGCCAGCAGCGCAGGGGGACAGGGAAAGCCCCAGCATTTT. It translates to CASSAGGQGKPQHF.

The chain recombines TRBV2 with TRBJ2-5; 7 positions match TRBD1. With V trimmed by 9 bases and J by 5 bases, 12 bases remained unmatched. Germline V gene lookup returns CDR1 SNHLY and CDR2 FYNNEI. The CDR3 runs to 14 residues. CDR3 protein: CASQFTRGPETQYF. The CDR3 coding sequence is TGTGCCAGTCAATTTACAAGGGGGCCGGAGACCCAGTACTTC.

CDR3 residues: CASSRQGGGTEAFF. The CDR3 nucleotides read TGTGCCAGTAGTAGGCAGGGAGGGGGCACTGAAGCTTTCTTT. The J gene is TRBJ1-1, the V gene TRBV19, with a weak D call TRBD1 (6 bases). CDR3 length equals 14 residues. Between the trimmed V and J ends, which lost 4 bases and 4 bases, there was a span of 13 bases. CDR1 LNHDA and CDR2 SQIVND come from the germline V gene (reference sequence).

The count of this clone is one. The germline gene is not matched at one end of the junction; a read error may be the cause. The V call is TRBV6-1, the J call TRBJ1-2; D uncertain. Germline CDR1 is MNHNS and CDR2 is SASEGT. The CDR3 is 16 amino acids. DNA for the CDR3: TGTGCCAGCAGTAAAGCTCCCGGTCCTCCAAGCTATGGCTACACCTTC. Translating gives CASSKAPGPPSYGYTF.

The chain employs TRBV6-6 and TRBJ2-1; 11 bases line up with TRBD2. The junction had 0 bases not matched to a gene; V was cut back by 0 bases and J by 8 bases. This CDR3 is 14 amino acids long. The germline CDR1 and CDR2 sequences are MNHNY and SVGAGI (reference sequence). CDR3 nucleotides: TGTGCCAGCAGTTACTCTAGCGGGAGGGATGAGCAGTTCTTC. Encoded protein: CASSYSSGRDEQFF.

The V call is TRBV19, the J call TRBJ1-5; maybe TRBD1 (5 bases). Trimming stripped 7 bases from V and 5 bases from J, with 15 bases between. Germline V lookup: CDR1 LNHDA, CDR2 SQIVND (reference sequence). CDR3 size: 14 residues. The CDR3 region has the DNA TGTGCCAGTACTGAAAACAGGCAAGATCAGCCCCAGCATTTT. Translated, it gives CASTENRQDQPQHF.

This sequence joins TRBV4-1 and TRBJ1-5; 8 bases are shared with TRBD1. With V trimmed by 3 bases and J by 2 bases, 6 bases remained unmatched. The length of the CDR3 is 16 residues. Per germline, CDR1 MGHRA and CDR2 YSYEKL. The CDR3 protein is CASSHNDRGGNQPQHF. The CDR3 DNA is TGCGCCAGCAGCCATAATGACAGGGGTGGCAATCAGCCCCAGCATTTT.

CDR3 DNA: TGTGCCAGCAGCTCAAGTCCGACTCGCACAGATACGCAGTATTTT. This gives the protein CASSSSPTRTDTQYF. The chain combines TRBV5-5 with TRBJ2-3; D unclear. V lost 3 bases to trimming and J lost 1 base, with 12 bases between them. Germline V gene data show CDR1 as SGHKS and CDR2 as YYEKEE (reference sequence). The CDR3 is 15 residues long.

The chain is built from TRBV4-1 and TRBJ2-7; a possible D gene is TRBD2 (6 bases). In germline, CDR1 is MGHRA, CDR2 YSYEKL. The V end was cut by 7 bases, the J end by 1 base, with 17 bases between. CDR3 length: 15 amino acids. The CDR3 is CASTKEGYYSYEQYF. The CDR3 coding sequence is TGCGCCAGCACCAAGGAGGGGTATTATTCCTACGAGCAGTACTTC.

The J gene is TRBJ1-1, the V gene TRBV7-6; D gene ambiguous. CDR3 length: 13 amino acids. V gave up 3 bases and J gave up 0 bases, with 5 bases separating them. Germline V gene data show CDR1 as SGHVS and CDR2 as FNYEAQ. The CDR3 sequence: CASSFQMNTEAFF. DNA for the CDR3: TGTGCCAGCAGCTTTCAAATGAACACTGAAGCTTTCTTT.

The V and J genes are TRBV9 and TRBJ2-7; the D gene is possibly TRBD2 (5 bases). Trimming cost V 0 bases and J 6 bases, with 13 bases left between them. CDR3 length: 14 residues. CDR1 is SGDLS, CDR2 YYNGEE, per germline. CDR3 nucleotide sequence: TGTGCCAGCAGCGTAGCTTTTCGGGGTGGCGAGCAGTACTTC. This codes for CASSVAFRGGEQYF.

This chain joins TRBV4-2 and TRBJ2-5, with D possibly matching TRBD2 (7 bases). Germline assignment: CDR1 LGHNA and CDR2 YNFKEQ. V dropped 3 bases and J dropped 0 bases, with 11 bases sitting between them. This CDR3 spans 15 amino acids. The CDR3 sequence is CASSQGGTNQETQYF. The CDR3 DNA is TGTGCCAGCAGCCAGGGGGGGACAAACCAAGAGACCCAGTACTTC.

CDR3: CAISELRGSGSQTQYF. The DNA for the CDR3 is TGTGCCATCAGTGAGTTACGAGGGAGCGGGAGCCAGACCCAGTACTTC. V usage is TRBV10-3 and J usage is TRBJ2-5; 8 nucleotides match TRBD2. V lost 1 base, J lost 6 bases, and 10 bases stayed unmatched. CDR1 and CDR2 from the germline V gene are ENHRY and SYGVKD. The CDR3 totals 16 residues.

The CDR3 coding sequence is TGTGCCTGGAGTGTAGGGGCAGGGGGATACACTGAAGCTTTCTTT. Its translation is CAWSVGAGGYTEAFF. The J gene is TRBJ1-1, the V gene TRBV30, with TRBD1 identical over 7 bases. J was trimmed by 3 bases and V by 0 bases; bases with no gene match: 7. This CDR3 contains 15 residues. CDR1 and CDR2 (germline): GTSNPN, SVGIG (reference sequence).

The gene calls are TRBV10-3 and TRBJ2-2; D is unclear. CDR1 and CDR2 (germline): ENHRY, SYGVKD. V lost 0 bases, J lost 4 bases, and 6 bases lay in between. CDR3 length: 14 amino acids. The CDR3 DNA sequence: TGTGCCATCAGTGAGTCCACGGGCACCGGGGAGCTGTTTTTT. Encoded protein: CAISESTGTGELFF.